This TCR beta chain is from a study of blood T cell repertoires in COVID-19. Study details: COVID-19 samples collected from the United States, Italy and Spain covered acute and convalescent phases. From T cells, B-cell-depleted T cells, or PBMCs came the material, which was cDNA or gDNA.

The V gene lost 5 bases and the J gene lost 4 bases, with 9 bases spanning the gap. Germline lookup yields CDR1 LNHDA and CDR2 SQIVND (reference sequence). CDR3 length: 12 amino acids. This clone came up a few times. Per the study methods: Reference gene primer amplification gave nucleated cell count estimates. Method: immunoSEQ multiplex PCR; TCRdb's copy keeps in-frame clones and lacks some. Clonal size and the V and J genes are those of that table, whereas D and trimming came from the DNA. The sample lists about 59,000 clones; less than 75% were seen once. The sequenced sample consisted of peripheral blood. This receptor was obtained from a woman in her seventies with acute or convalescent COVID-19. The chain recombines TRBV19 with TRBJ2-7, with D hard to call. The CDR3 sequence is CASSPGSYEQYF. The CDR3 nucleotides read TGTGCCAGTAGTCCCGGGTCTTACGAGCAGTACTTC.